The 3 T cell receptor beta chains below all came from one sample that was sequenced in a study of cytomegalovirus exposure and HLA in healthy donors. Method: immunoSEQ multiplex PCR; TCRdb's copy keeps in-frame clones and lacks some. This sample has about 240,000 clones, with around 85% found just once. Sequenced sample: PBMCs. The receptors were gathered from a woman aged 25 to 39 in good health and CMV-seropositive.

The gene calls are TRBV18 and TRBJ2-7; the match to TRBD1 covers 9 bases. The J segment lost 1 base and the V segment lost 4 bases, leaving 8 bases of the junction unmatched. The CDR3 contains 16 residues. Germline CDR1 and CDR2: KGHSH and LQKENI. The CDR3 DNA reads TGTGCCAGCTCACGAAGTCCGGGACAGGGTTCCTACGAGCAGTACTTC. This encodes CASSRSPGQGSYEQYF.

The chain has TRBV7-3 and TRBJ2-2; D is unresolved. CDR3 length: 13 amino acids. Trimming took off 0 bases at V and 7 bases at J, with 6 bases between the two ends. Germline-derived CDR1 and CDR2 are SGHTA and FQGTGA. In DNA form, the CDR3 reads TGTGCCAGCAGCTTAACTAGGAGCGGGGAGCTGTTTTTT. This codes for CASSLTRSGELFF.

This clone turned up a few times. The rearrangement joins TRBV30 to TRBJ2-7; TRBD2 might be the D (5 bases). Germline V CDR1 and CDR2: GTSNPN, SVGIG (reference sequence). Trimming stripped 5 bases from V and 3 bases from J, with 14 bases between. This CDR3 has 13 amino acids. The CDR3 loop is CAWSGLVDYEQYF. CDR3 DNA: TGTGCCTGGTCGGGATTGGTGGACTACGAGCAGTACTTC.